Sequencing of this TCR beta chain was carried out in a study of blood T cell repertoires in COVID-19. Study-wide context: Researchers got acute and convalescent COVID-19 samples from the United States, Italy and Spain. Sources were T cells, B-cell-depleted T cells, or PBMCs; the material itself was cDNA or gDNA.

Study processing details: Estimation of nucleated cell counts relied on the amplification of reference gene primers. This table comes from immunoSEQ multiplex PCR, and its TCRdb copy is limited to in-frame clones, with some not included. V and J calls and clone size are given by that table; D and trimming were obtained from the DNA. This sample has 90,000 or so clones; about nine tenths occur once, and the top ten carry around 3.4%. Between the trimmed V and J ends, which lost 7 bases and 0 bases, there was a span of 9 bases. This CDR3 contains 12 residues. Germline values: CDR1 SQVTM, CDR2 ANQGSEA. The sample was peripheral blood. This chain uses TRBV29-1 with TRBJ1-2; no firm D call. The TCR comes from a woman aged 70-85 years with acute or convalescent COVID-19. CDR3 nucleotides: TGCAGCGCCTCCACAACTAACTATGGCTACACCTTC. Translated: CSASTTNYGYTF.